This T cell receptor (beta chain) was recorded in a study of PD-1 blockade in classical Hodgkin lymphoma. Findings and caveats of the study: It was among complete responders that baseline diversity resembled that of newly diagnosed patients. A significant rise in TCR diversity by C4D1 was seen for CD4+ but not CD8+ cells.

About this clone: Antigen unknown.

Profiled with immunoSEQ multiplex PCR; TCRdb holds only in-frame clones, not every one. Here the sample spans fewer than 70,000 clones, 70% to 90% being singletons. Following autologous stem cell transplantation, relapse occurred in every patient, and exposure to brentuximab vedotin varied. There are 16 residues in the CDR3. The germline CDR1 and CDR2 sequences are MNHEY and SVGAGI. V shed 2 bases and J 2 bases; nucleotides not matched to a gene: 3. The receptor's source is a human donor with classical Hodgkin lymphoma. V usage is TRBV6-5 and J usage is TRBJ2-2; the match to TRBD2 covers 9 bases. Here the sequenced sample was peripheral blood mononuclear cells (PBMCs), taken before the second cycle of nivolumab. CDR3 sequence (DNA): TGTGCCAGCAGTTACGGAGCGGGGGGAAACACCGGGGAGCTGTTTTTT. Protein: CASSYGAGGNTGELFF.